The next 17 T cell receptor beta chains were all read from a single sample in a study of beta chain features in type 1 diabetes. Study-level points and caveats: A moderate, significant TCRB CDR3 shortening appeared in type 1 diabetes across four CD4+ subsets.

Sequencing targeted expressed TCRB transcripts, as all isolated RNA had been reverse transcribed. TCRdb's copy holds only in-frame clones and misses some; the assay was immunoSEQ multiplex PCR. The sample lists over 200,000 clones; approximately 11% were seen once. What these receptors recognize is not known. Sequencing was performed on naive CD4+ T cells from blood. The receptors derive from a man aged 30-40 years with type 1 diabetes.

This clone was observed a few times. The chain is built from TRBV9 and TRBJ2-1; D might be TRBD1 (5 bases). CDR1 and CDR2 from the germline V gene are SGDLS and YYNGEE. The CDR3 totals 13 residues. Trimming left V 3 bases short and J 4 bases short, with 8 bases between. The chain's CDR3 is CASSATVYNEQFF. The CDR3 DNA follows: TGTGCCAGCAGCGCGACAGTGTACAATGAGCAGTTCTTC.

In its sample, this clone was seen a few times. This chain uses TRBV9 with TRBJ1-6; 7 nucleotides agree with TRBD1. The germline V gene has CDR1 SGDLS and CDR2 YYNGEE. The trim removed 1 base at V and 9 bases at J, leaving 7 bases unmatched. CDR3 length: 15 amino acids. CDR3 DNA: TGTGCCAGCAGCGTACAGGGGGAGGTTGCTTCACCCCTCCACTTT. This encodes CASSVQGEVASPLHF.

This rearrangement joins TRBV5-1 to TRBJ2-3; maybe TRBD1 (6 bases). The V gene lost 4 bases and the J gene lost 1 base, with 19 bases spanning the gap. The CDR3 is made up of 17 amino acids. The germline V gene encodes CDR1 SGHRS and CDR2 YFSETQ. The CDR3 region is CASSPTSDSSGTDTQYF. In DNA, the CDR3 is TGCGCCAGCAGCCCTACCTCGGACAGCTCCGGCACAGATACGCAGTATTTT.

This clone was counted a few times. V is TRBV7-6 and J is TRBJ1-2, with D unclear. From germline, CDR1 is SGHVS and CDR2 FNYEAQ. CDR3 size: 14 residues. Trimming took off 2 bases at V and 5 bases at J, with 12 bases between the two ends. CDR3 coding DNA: TGTGCCAGCAGCTTAACCGCCGAACAGTATGGCTACACCTTC. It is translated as CASSLTAEQYGYTF. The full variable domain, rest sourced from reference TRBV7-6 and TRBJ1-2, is GAGVSQSPRYKVTKRGQDVALRCDPISGHVSLYWYRQALGQGPEFLTYFNYEAQQDKSGLPNDRFSAERPEGSISTLTIQRTEQRDSAMYRCASSLTAEQYGYTFGSGTRLTVV.

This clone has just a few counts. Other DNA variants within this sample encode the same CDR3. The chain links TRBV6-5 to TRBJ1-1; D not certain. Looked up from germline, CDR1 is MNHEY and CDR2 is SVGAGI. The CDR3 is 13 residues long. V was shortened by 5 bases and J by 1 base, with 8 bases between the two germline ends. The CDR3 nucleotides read TGTGCCAGCAGTGTAACGGGGAACACTGAAGCTTTCTTT. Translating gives CASSVTGNTEAFF.

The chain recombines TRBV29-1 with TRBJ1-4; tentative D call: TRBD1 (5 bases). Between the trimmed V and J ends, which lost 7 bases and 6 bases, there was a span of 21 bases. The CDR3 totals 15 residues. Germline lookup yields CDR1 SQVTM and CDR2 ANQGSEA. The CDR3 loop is CSASHPGFSDEKLFF. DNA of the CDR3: TGCAGCGCCTCACACCCAGGGTTTTCGGATGAAAAACTGTTTTTT.

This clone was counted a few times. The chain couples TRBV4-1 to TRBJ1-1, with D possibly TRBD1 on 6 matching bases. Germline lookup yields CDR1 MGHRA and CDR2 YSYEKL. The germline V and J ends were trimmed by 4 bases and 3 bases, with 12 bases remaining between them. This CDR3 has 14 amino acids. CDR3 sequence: CASSRQVGDTEAFF. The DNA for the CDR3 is TGCGCCAGCAGCCGACAGGTAGGGGACACTGAAGCTTTCTTT.

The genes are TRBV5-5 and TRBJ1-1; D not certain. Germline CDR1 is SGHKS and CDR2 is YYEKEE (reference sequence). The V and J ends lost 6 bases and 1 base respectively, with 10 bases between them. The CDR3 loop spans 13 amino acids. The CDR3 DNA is TGTGCCAGCACTGCAGAACCGAACACTGAAGCTTTCTTT. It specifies CASTAEPNTEAFF.

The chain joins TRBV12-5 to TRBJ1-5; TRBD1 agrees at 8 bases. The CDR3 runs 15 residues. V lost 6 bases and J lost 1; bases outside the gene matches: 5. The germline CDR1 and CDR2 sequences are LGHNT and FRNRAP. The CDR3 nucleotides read TGTGCTAGTGGCCCGGACAGGGTGAGCAATCAGCCCCAGCATTTT. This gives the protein CASGPDRVSNQPQHF.

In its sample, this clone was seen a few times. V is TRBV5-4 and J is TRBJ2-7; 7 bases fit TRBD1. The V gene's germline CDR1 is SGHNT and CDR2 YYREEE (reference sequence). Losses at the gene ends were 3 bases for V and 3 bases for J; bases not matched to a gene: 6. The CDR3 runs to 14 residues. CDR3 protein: CASSSGTDGYEQYF. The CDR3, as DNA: TGTGCCAGCAGCTCCGGGACAGATGGCTACGAGCAGTACTTC.

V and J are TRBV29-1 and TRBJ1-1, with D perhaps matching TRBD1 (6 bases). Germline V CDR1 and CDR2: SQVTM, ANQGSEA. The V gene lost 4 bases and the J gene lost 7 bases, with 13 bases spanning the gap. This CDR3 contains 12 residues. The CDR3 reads CSVALQGGEAFF. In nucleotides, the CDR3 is TGCAGCGTTGCCCTACAGGGCGGTGAAGCTTTCTTT. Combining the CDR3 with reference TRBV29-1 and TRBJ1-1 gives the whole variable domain SAVISQKPSRDICQRGTSLTIQCQVDSQVTMMFWYRQQPGQSLTLIATANQGSEATYESGFVIDKFPISRPNLTFSTLTVSNMSPEDSSIYLCSVALQGGEAFFGQGTRLTVV.

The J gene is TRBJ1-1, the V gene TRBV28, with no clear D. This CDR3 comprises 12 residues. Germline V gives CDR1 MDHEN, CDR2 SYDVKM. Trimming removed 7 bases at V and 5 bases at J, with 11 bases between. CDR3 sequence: CASNLAGTEAFF. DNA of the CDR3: TGTGCCAGCAACTTAGCGGGAACTGAAGCTTTCTTT. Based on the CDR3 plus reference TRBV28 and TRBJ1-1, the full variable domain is DVKVTQSSRYLVKRTGEKVFLECVQDMDHENMFWYRQDPGLGLRLIYFSYDVKMKEKGDIPEGYSVSREKKERFSLILESASTNQTSMYLCASNLAGTEAFFGQGTRLTVV.

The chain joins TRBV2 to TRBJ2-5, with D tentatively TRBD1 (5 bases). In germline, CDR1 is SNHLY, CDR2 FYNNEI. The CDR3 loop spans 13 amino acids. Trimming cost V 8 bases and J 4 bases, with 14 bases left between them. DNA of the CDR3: TGTGCCAGCCGGGTCATTAGGGGAGAGACCCAGTACTTC. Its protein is CASRVIRGETQYF. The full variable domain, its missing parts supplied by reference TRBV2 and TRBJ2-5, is EPEVTQTPSHQVTQMGQEVILRCVPISNHLYFYWYRQILGQKVEFLVSFYNNEISEKSEIFDDQFSVERPDGSNFTLKIRSTKLEDSAMYFCASRVIRGETQYFGPGTRLLVL.

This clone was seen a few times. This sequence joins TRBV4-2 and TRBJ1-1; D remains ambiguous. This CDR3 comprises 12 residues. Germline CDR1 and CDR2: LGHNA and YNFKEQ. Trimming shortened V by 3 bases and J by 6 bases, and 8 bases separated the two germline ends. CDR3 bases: TGTGCCAGCAGCCAGGAGGACTCTGAAGCTTTCTTT. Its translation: CASSQEDSEAFF.

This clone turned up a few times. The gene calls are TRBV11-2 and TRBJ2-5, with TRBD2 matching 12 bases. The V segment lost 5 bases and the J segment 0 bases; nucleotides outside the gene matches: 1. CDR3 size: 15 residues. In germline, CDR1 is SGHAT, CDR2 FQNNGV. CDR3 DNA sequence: TGTGCCAGCAGCGGGACTAGCGGGTACCAAGAGACCCAGTACTTC. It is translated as CASSGTSGYQETQYF.

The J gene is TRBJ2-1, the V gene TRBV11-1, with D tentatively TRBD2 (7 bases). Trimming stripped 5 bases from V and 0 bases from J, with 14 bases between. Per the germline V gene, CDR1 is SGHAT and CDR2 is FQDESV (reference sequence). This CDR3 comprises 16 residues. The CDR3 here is CASSLLRGPSYNEQFF. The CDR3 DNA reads TGTGCCAGCAGCCTATTGCGGGGGCCCTCCTACAATGAGCAGTTCTTC.

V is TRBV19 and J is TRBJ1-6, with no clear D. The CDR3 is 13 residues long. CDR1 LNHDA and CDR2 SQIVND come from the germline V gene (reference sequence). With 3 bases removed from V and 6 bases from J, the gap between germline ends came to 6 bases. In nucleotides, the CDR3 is TGTGCCAGTAGTATCGCGGGTAATTCACCCCTCCACTTT. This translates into CASSIAGNSPLHF.